This entry lists 10 T cell receptor beta chains sequenced from one sample in a study of blood T cell repertoires in COVID-19. Assay used: immunoSEQ multiplex PCR; TCRdb lists only in-frame clones, some missing. The sample includes under 300,000 clones, 86% of them seen just once. The sample consisted of peripheral blood. Receptors originate from an older man with acute or convalescent COVID-19.

The chain combines TRBV5-5 with TRBJ2-7, with 7 bases aligning to TRBD2. The CDR3 loop spans 15 amino acids. With V trimmed by 4 bases and J by 5 bases, 12 bases remained unmatched. Germline V gene lookup returns CDR1 SGHKS and CDR2 YYEKEE (reference sequence). The DNA for the CDR3 is TGTGCCAGCAGCCCTCGACTAGCTACGAGGCACGAGCAGTACTTC. Its translation: CASSPRLATRHEQYF.

The rearrangement uses TRBV15 and TRBJ1-4; a possible D gene is TRBD1 (5 bases). The CDR3 consists of 17 residues. CDR1 is LNHNV, CDR2 YYDKDF, per germline (reference sequence). Trimming left V 5 bases short and J 5 bases short, with 21 bases between. Here the CDR3 reads CATSGRRRGGANEKLFF. In DNA, the CDR3 is TGTGCCACCAGCGGGCGACGAAGGGGAGGCGCAAATGAAAAACTGTTTTTT.

The chain carries TRBV24-1 and TRBJ1-5; TRBD1 aligns across 7 bases. The CDR3 has 13 residues. The V segment lost 7 bases and the J segment 2 bases; nucleotides outside the gene matches: 1. The V gene's germline CDR1 is KGHDR and CDR2 SFDVKD. CDR3 nucleotides: TGTGCCACCAGCGACAGGGGCAATCAGCCCCAGCATTTT. Translated: CATSDRGNQPQHF.

The chain carries TRBV28 and TRBJ1-6; D is unresolved. CDR1 is MDHEN, CDR2 SYDVKM, per germline. Deletions cut 5 bases from V and 11 bases from J, with 7 bases between. CDR3 size: 11 residues. The DNA for the CDR3 is TGTGCCAGCAGTCTTTCCCCACCCCTCCACTTT. As protein: CASSLSPPLHF.

This chain connects TRBV6-5 to TRBJ1-2; possibly TRBD1 for D (6 bases). V was cut by 6 bases and J by 4 bases, with 9 bases left in between. Germline V gene data show CDR1 as MNHEY and CDR2 as SVGAGI. This CDR3 region has 12 residues. This chain's CDR3 is CASRSDSYGYTF. The DNA for the CDR3 is TGTGCCAGCAGGTCGGACAGCTATGGCTACACCTTC.

The chain employs TRBV19 and TRBJ2-3, with TRBD2 as a possible D gene (5 bases). Deletions cut 6 bases from V and 2 bases from J, with 18 bases between. CDR3 length: 16 residues. Germline lookup yields CDR1 LNHDA and CDR2 SQIVND (reference sequence). The CDR3 nucleotides are TGTGCCAGTAGCCTTATAGGACGGGGAAACACAGATACGCAGTATTTT. Encoded protein: CASSLIGRGNTDTQYF.

J is TRBJ2-1 and V is TRBV24-1; D may be TRBD1 (6 bases). Germline V lookup: CDR1 KGHDR, CDR2 SFDVKD. V lost 3 bases and J lost 0, with 11 bases in between. The CDR3 runs to 16 residues. The chain's CDR3 is CATSDRQVPSYNEQFF. The CDR3 DNA reads as TGTGCCACCAGTGATAGACAGGTTCCCTCCTACAATGAGCAGTTCTTC.

The rearrangement links TRBV11-2 to TRBJ2-2; perhaps TRBD2 as D (5 bases). Trimming took off 1 base at V and 6 bases at J, with 6 bases between the two ends. Germline V gene data show CDR1 as SGHAT and CDR2 as FQNNGV. CDR3 length: 13 amino acids. The CDR3 loop is CASSLAGAGELFF. The CDR3 DNA reads as TGTGCCAGCAGCTTAGCCGGGGCCGGGGAGCTGTTTTTT.

The chain links TRBV2 to TRBJ1-2; 8 bases fit TRBD1. With 7 bases clipped from V and 3 bases from J, the junction kept 16 bases outside the gene matches. Germline loops: CDR1 SNHLY, CDR2 FYNNEI. The CDR3 is 17 residues long. In DNA form, the CDR3 reads TGTGCCAGCACCGAACAGCGAATCAGGACAGGGCACTATGGCTACACCTTC. Translation gives CASTEQRIRTGHYGYTF.

Only one count was recorded for this clone. This chain connects TRBV28 to TRBJ2-7; D gene unclear. The CDR3 has 12 residues. In germline, CDR1 is MDHEN, CDR2 SYDVKM. V was pared by 7 bases and J by 2 bases, with 9 bases between. The DNA of the CDR3 is TGTGCCAGCACCCAGGCAGCCTACGAGCAGTACTTC. Translating gives CASTQAAYEQYF. Full variable domain (outside the CDR3, taken from reference TRBV28 and TRBJ2-7): DVKVTQSSRYLVKRTGEKVFLECVQDMDHENMFWYRQDPGLGLRLIYFSYDVKMKEKGDIPEGYSVSREKKERFSLILESASTNQTSMYLCASTQAAYEQYFGPGTRLTVT.